This is a list of T cell receptor beta chains from one sample in a study of blood T cell repertoires in COVID-19. Repertoires were generated with immunoSEQ multiplex PCR, while TCRdb's copy carries only in-frame clones and drops some. This table holds some 260,000 clones, 70% to 85% found once. Sequences were obtained from peripheral blood. These receptors came from a woman aged 80 or older with active or convalescent COVID-19. Both conserved end residues are part of each CDR3. D genes are given only for firm matches. The listing skips clone size in some rows; elsewhere it reads once, few, many or a size class.

D,size,J,V,CDR3,DNA
TRBD2,.,TRBJ2-3,TRBV28,CASSSPGTSGENTQYF,TGTGCCAGCAGTTCGCCCGGGACTAGCGGAGAGAATACGCAGTATTTT
TRBD2,.,TRBJ2-1,TRBV27,CASSLIFSGSSYNEQFF,TGTGCCAGCAGTTTAATTTTTAGCGGGAGCTCCTACAATGAGCAGTTCTTC
.,.,TRBJ1-2,TRBV5-4,CASSLERLTYGYTF,TGTGCCAGCAGCTTGGAGAGGCTCACCTATGGCTACACCTTC
.,few,TRBJ2-7,TRBV5-1,CASSLTQGRVYEQYF,TGCGCCAGCAGCTTGACCCAGGGGAGGGTCTACGAGCAGTACTTC
.,.,TRBJ1-1,TRBV5-8,CASSPSPNTEAFF,TGTGCCAGCAGCCCAAGCCCGAACACTGAAGCTTTCTTT
.,few,TRBJ2-1,TRBV5-1,CASSLGGRRSYNEQFF,TGCGCCAGCAGCTTGGGGGGGCGCAGGTCCTACAATGAGCAGTTCTTC
.,.,TRBJ1-2,TRBV19,CASSWSTVYGYTF,TGTGCCAGTAGCTGGAGCACCGTCTATGGCTACACCTTC
.,.,TRBJ1-3,TRBV5-1,CASSKGFFGNTIYF,TGCGCCAGCAGTAAGGGGTTTTTCGGAAACACCATATATTTT
TRBD2,.,TRBJ2-5,TRBV5-4,CASSLTSGKTQYF,TGTGCCAGCAGCTTAACTAGCGGAAAGACCCAGTACTTC
.,.,TRBJ2-5,TRBV1,CTSSQSLAGGKETQYF,TGCACCAGCAGCCAATCACTAGCGGGGGGAAAAGAGACCCAGTACTTC
.,.,TRBJ1-3,TRBV4-1,CASSQVRGTGNTIYF,TGCGCCAGCAGCCAAGTACGCGGCACTGGAAACACCATATATTTT
.,.,TRBJ2-1,TRBV10-3,CAISNRGSGNEQFF,TGTGCCATCAGCAATAGGGGGTCCGGGAATGAGCAGTTCTTC
.,.,TRBJ1-1,TRBV2,CASSAQGLNTEAFF,TGTGCCAGCAGTGCACAGGGCTTGAACACTGAAGCTTTCTTT
.,.,TRBJ1-5,TRBV11-2,CASSLEGRNNQPQHF,TGTGCCAGCAGCTTAGAGGGGCGGAACAATCAGCCCCAGCATTTT